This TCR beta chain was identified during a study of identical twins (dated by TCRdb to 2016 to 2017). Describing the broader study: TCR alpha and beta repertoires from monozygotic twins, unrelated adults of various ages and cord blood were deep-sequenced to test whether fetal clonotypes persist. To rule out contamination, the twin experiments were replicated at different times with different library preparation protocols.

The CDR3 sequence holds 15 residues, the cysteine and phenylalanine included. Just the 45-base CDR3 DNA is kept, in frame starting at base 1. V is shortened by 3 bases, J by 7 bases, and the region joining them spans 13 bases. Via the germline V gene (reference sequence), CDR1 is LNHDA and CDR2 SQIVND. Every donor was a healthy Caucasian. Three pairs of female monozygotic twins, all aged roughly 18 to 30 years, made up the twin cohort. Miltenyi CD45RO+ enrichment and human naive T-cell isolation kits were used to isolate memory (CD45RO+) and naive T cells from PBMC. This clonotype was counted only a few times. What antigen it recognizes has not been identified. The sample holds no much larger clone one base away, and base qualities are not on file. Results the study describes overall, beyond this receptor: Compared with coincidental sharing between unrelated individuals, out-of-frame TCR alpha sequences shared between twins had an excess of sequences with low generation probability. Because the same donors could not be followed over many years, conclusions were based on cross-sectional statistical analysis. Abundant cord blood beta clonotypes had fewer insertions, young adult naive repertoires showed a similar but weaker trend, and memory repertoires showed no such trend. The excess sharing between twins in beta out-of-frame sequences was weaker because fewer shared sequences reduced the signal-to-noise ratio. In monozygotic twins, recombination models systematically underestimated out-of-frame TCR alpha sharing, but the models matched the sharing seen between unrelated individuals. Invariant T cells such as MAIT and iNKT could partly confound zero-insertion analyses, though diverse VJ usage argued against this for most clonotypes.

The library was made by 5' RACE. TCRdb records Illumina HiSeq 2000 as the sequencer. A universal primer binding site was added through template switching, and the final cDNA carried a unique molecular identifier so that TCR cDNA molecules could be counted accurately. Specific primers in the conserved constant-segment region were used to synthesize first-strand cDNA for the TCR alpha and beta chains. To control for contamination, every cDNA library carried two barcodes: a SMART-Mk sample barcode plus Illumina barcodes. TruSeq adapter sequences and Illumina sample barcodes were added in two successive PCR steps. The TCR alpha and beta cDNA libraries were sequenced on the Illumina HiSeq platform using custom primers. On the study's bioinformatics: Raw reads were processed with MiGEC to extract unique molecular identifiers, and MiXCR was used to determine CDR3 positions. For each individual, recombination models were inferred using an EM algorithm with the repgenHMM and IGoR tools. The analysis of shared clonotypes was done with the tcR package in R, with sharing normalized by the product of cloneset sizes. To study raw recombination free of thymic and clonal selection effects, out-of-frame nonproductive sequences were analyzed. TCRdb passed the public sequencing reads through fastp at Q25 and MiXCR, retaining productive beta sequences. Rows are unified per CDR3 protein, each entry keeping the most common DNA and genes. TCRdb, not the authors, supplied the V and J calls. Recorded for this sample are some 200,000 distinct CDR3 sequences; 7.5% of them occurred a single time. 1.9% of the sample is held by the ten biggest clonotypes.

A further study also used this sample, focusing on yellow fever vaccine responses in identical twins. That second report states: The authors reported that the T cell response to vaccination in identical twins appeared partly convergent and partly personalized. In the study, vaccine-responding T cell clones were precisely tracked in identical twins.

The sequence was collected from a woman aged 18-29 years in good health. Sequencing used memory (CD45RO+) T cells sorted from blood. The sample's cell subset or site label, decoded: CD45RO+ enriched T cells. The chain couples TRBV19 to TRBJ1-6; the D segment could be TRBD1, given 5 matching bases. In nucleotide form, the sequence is TGTGCCAGTAGTATCCAGGGCCGAACCAATTCACCCCTCCACTTT. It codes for CASSIQGRTNSPLHF.